These 28 T cell receptor beta chains share one sample of origin, sequenced in a study of blood T cell repertoires in COVID-19. The method was immunoSEQ multiplex PCR; TCRdb's version includes in-frame clones alone and lacks a portion of them. The data contain fewer than 250,000 clones, roughly nine tenths of them singletons. Sequencing was carried out using peripheral blood. The receptors originated from a man in his forties or fifties with acute or convalescent COVID-19.

The chain joins TRBV6-2 or TRBV6-3 to TRBJ2-7; 12 bases are shared with TRBD1. V gave up 4 bases and J gave up 6 bases; unmatched junction bases: 7. CDR1 and CDR2 from the germline V gene are MNHEY and SVGEGT. CDR3 length equals 15 residues. CDR3 DNA: TGTGCCAGCAGTTCGTCCGGGACAGGGGGCTTCGAGCAGTACTTC. Encoded protein: CASSSSGTGGFEQYF.

DNA of the CDR3: TGTGCCATCAGCGAAAGGGGGCAGAACACTGAAGCTTTCTTT. Translated: CAISERGQNTEAFF. V and J are TRBV10-3 and TRBJ1-1; 7 bases line up with TRBD1. The CDR3 loop spans 14 amino acids. Trimming took 6 bases from V and 1 from J; bases not matched to a gene: 5. Germline assignment: CDR1 ENHRY and CDR2 SYGVKD.

The rearrangement joins TRBV5-1 to TRBJ2-2; D gene uncertain. The CDR3 runs 14 residues. Germline V lookup: CDR1 SGHRS, CDR2 YFSETQ. Trimming took off 1 base at V and 2 bases at J, with 6 bases between the two ends. This chain's CDR3 is CASSLQINTGELFF. CDR3 sequence (DNA): TGCGCCAGCAGCTTGCAGATTAACACCGGGGAGCTGTTTTTT.

This chain links TRBV7-2 with TRBJ2-3, with 9 bases that match TRBD2. The CDR3 has 16 amino acids. The V and J ends lost 4 bases and 2 bases, in that order; junction bases with no gene match: 7. CDR1 is SGHTA and CDR2 is FQGNSA in the germline V gene. As DNA, the CDR3 is TGTGCCAGCAGCTACATAGCGGGAGCCCCCACAGATACGCAGTATTTT. Protein sequence: CASSYIAGAPTDTQYF. Supplemented by reference TRBV7-2 and TRBJ2-3, the full variable domain reads GAGVSQSPSNKVTEKGKDVELRCDPISGHTALYWYRQSLGQGLEFLIYFQGNSAPDKSGLPSDRFSAERTGGSVSTLTIQRTQQEDSAVYLCASSYIAGAPTDTQYFGPGTRLTVL.

The V and J genes are TRBV19 and TRBJ1-5, with D possibly matching TRBD1 (5 bases). The V end was cut by 5 bases, the J end by 4 bases, with 9 bases between. This CDR3 comprises 13 residues. CDR1 and CDR2 from the germline V gene are LNHDA and SQIVND (reference sequence). CDR3 bases: TGTGCCAGTAGTGGACACCCAAATCAGCCCCAGCATTTT. This gives the protein CASSGHPNQPQHF.

The gene calls are TRBV5-1 and TRBJ2-7, with 8 bases lining up with TRBD1. J gave up 7 bases and V 2 bases, and 5 bases lay outside the gene matches. In germline, CDR1 is SGHRS, CDR2 YFSETQ. The CDR3 runs 13 residues. CDR3 region: CASSLQGEWEQYF. In DNA form, the CDR3 reads TGCGCCAGCAGCTTACAGGGGGAATGGGAGCAGTACTTC.

V is TRBV4-3 and J is TRBJ2-1, with D possibly being TRBD2 (6 bases). Per germline, CDR1 LGHNA and CDR2 YSLEER. The CDR3 is 16 residues long. V was trimmed by 1 base and J by 3 bases, leaving 13 bases between them. The CDR3 region has the DNA TGCGCCAGCAGCCAAGTGAAAGCGGGTTACTACAATGAGCAGTTCTTC. Amino acid sequence: CASSQVKAGYYNEQFF.

The chain combines TRBV10-3 with TRBJ1-3, with D tentatively TRBD1 (6 bases). V dropped 0 bases and J dropped 1 base, with 10 bases sitting between them. The CDR3 is made up of 16 amino acids. The germline V gene has CDR1 ENHRY and CDR2 SYGVKD. CDR3 amino acids: CAISESMGASGNTIYF. In nucleotides, the CDR3 is TGTGCCATCAGTGAGTCGATGGGGGCATCTGGAAACACCATATATTTT.

This chain connects TRBV9 to TRBJ2-1, with TRBD1 identical over 9 bases. The CDR3 runs to 18 residues. The V and J ends lost 0 bases and 7 bases, in that order; junction bases with no gene match: 14. Per germline, CDR1 SGDLS and CDR2 YYNGEE. CDR3 region: CASSVGLGDRGNGNEQFF. The CDR3 region has the DNA TGTGCCAGCAGCGTAGGGCTAGGCGACAGGGGGAACGGAAATGAGCAGTTCTTC.

This chain uses TRBV18 with TRBJ2-2, with 7 bases matching TRBD1. The J segment lost 1 base and the V segment lost 1 base, leaving 0 bases of the junction unmatched. This CDR3 is 15 amino acids long. Germline CDR1 reads KGHSH; CDR2 reads LQKENI. CDR3 sequence reads: CASSPRTGNTGELFF. CDR3 nucleotide sequence: TGTGCCAGCTCACCACGGACAGGGAACACCGGGGAGCTGTTTTTT.

The J gene is TRBJ1-3, the V gene TRBV7-4; 10 positions agree with TRBD1. CDR3 length: 15 amino acids. The germline gives CDR1 SGHVT, CDR2 SQSDAQ. With V trimmed by 5 bases and J by 4 bases, 5 bases remained unmatched. CDR3 in amino acids: CASSPGQGYGNTIYF. DNA for the CDR3: TGTGCCAGCAGCCCGGGACAGGGGTACGGAAACACCATATATTTT.

In this sample, this clone turned up a few times. The chain's CDR3 is CASSPTQGLAFF. The CDR3, as DNA: TGTGCCAGCAGCCCTACCCAGGGACTAGCTTTCTTT. The V gene is TRBV6-6, the J gene TRBJ1-1; D might be TRBD1 (5 bases). The CDR3 has 12 amino acids. Germline V gene lookup returns CDR1 MNHNY and CDR2 SVGAGI (reference sequence). Between the trimmed V and J ends, which lost 6 bases and 10 bases, there was a span of 15 bases.

The V call is TRBV4-1, the J call TRBJ1-5; no firm D call. The CDR3 runs 17 residues. V was cut by 0 bases and J by 6 bases, with 18 bases left in between. CDR1 and CDR2 (germline): MGHRA, YSYEKL. CDR3 coding DNA: TGCGCCAGCAGCCAAGATCTCTTGGAGGGTCGGAGTCAGCCCCAGCATTTT. It encodes CASSQDLLEGRSQPQHF.

CDR3: CASSSRDRGDTGELFF. CDR3 coding DNA: TGTGCCAGCAGCTCCCGGGACAGGGGCGACACCGGGGAGCTGTTTTTT. The V gene is TRBV7-9, the J gene TRBJ2-2; 10 nucleotides align to TRBD1. Germline trimming cut 4 bases from V and 3 bases from J; bases unmatched to any gene: 5. Germline V CDR1 and CDR2: SEHNR, FQNEAQ (reference sequence). The length of the CDR3 is 16 residues.

The V gene is TRBV6-2 or TRBV6-3, the J gene TRBJ2-5; 10 bases are a match to TRBD2. CDR1 MNHEY and CDR2 SVGEGT come from the germline V gene. This CDR3 comprises 15 residues. V shed 5 bases, J shed 2 bases, and the junction held 5 bases outside the gene matches. This CDR3 is CASSTLAGAQETQYF. In DNA, the CDR3 is TGTGCCAGCAGTACCCTAGCGGGGGCGCAAGAGACCCAGTACTTC.

This clone appeared a single time. The rearrangement uses TRBV30 and TRBJ1-3; no definite D call. V was clipped by 0 bases and J by 2 bases, with 5 bases between them. Germline assignment: CDR1 GTSNPN and CDR2 SVGIG (reference sequence). The CDR3 spans 13 residues. This CDR3 reads CAWSVRAGNTIYF. CDR3 sequence (DNA): TGTGCCTGGAGTGTAAGAGCTGGAAACACCATATATTTT.

The chain is built from TRBV30 and TRBJ1-1; D might be TRBD1 (5 bases). Trimming cost V 3 bases and J 0 bases, with 11 bases left between them. Germline CDR1 and CDR2: GTSNPN and SVGIG (reference sequence). The CDR3 covers 14 residues. This CDR3 reads CAWSKGPLNTEAFF. The CDR3 region has the DNA TGTGCCTGGAGCAAGGGGCCTCTGAACACTGAAGCTTTCTTT.

The CDR3 coding sequence is TGTGCCAGCAGCTTAGAGGGGGCGCGCGGGGCCAACGTCCTGACTTTC. The encoded protein is CASSLEGARGANVLTF. V usage is TRBV7-2 and J usage is TRBJ2-6, with 7 bases identical to TRBD1. The J segment lost 4 bases and the V segment lost 1 base, leaving 4 bases of the junction unmatched. The CDR3 spans 16 residues. Germline CDR1 reads SGHTA; CDR2 reads FQGNSA.

V gene TRBV6-2 or TRBV6-3 combines with J gene TRBJ1-5; D not resolved. Trimming removed 5 bases at V and 12 bases at J, with 11 bases between. The length of the CDR3 is 11 residues. The germline CDR1 and CDR2 sequences are MNHEY and SVGEGT. The DNA for the CDR3 is TGTGCCAGCAGTAAGCAAAAGCTCCAGCATTTT. Translated, it gives CASSKQKLQHF.

This chain uses TRBV6-2 or TRBV6-3 with TRBJ2-4; D is possibly TRBD1 (6 bases). Germline V gene lookup returns CDR1 MNHEY and CDR2 SVGEGT. The CDR3 covers 16 residues. The V and J ends lost 2 bases and 5 bases respectively, with 16 bases between them. In nucleotides, the CDR3 is TGTGCCAGCAGTTACCCGGCAGGGGCGCCCCAAAACATTCAGTACTTC. This encodes CASSYPAGAPQNIQYF.

CDR3 in amino acids: CAWSVIETGGEQYF. The CDR3 coding sequence is TGTGCCTGGAGTGTAATAGAGACAGGGGGTGAGCAGTACTTC. The gene calls are TRBV30 and TRBJ2-7, with 9 bases lining up with TRBD1. The J segment lost 7 bases and the V segment lost 0 bases, leaving 7 bases of the junction unmatched. This CDR3 is 14 amino acids long. Per germline, CDR1 GTSNPN and CDR2 SVGIG (reference sequence).

This clone has just one count. This chain links TRBV7-2 with TRBJ2-2; 15 bases map to TRBD2. The CDR3 is made up of 17 amino acids. The germline gives CDR1 SGHTA, CDR2 FQGNSA. Germline trimming cut 5 bases from V and 7 bases from J; bases unmatched to any gene: 8. CDR3 protein: CASSPVRTSGRGGELFF. The CDR3 nucleotides are TGTGCCAGCAGCCCAGTCAGGACTAGCGGGAGGGGCGGGGAGCTGTTTTTT.

The rearrangement uses TRBV5-4 and TRBJ1-1; D is perhaps TRBD1 (6 bases). Germline CDR1 is SGHNT and CDR2 is YYREEE (reference sequence). The V end was cut by 4 bases, the J end by 1 base, with 17 bases between. CDR3 length equals 16 residues. The CDR3 protein is CASSPMVIGGNTEAFF. CDR3 bases: TGTGCCAGCAGCCCCATGGTGATAGGGGGGAACACTGAAGCTTTCTTT.

The rearrangement uses TRBV9 and TRBJ2-1, with 10 positions matching TRBD2. Looked up from germline, CDR1 is SGDLS and CDR2 is YYNGEE. V lost 0 bases and J lost 2; bases outside the gene matches: 8. There are 18 residues in the CDR3. The CDR3 DNA follows: TGTGCCAGCAGCGTAGAAGTCCTAGCGGGAGTCCCCTACAATGAGCAGTTCTTC. Residues: CASSVEVLAGVPYNEQFF.

This clone was counted only a few times. This chain connects TRBV29-1 to TRBJ1-2; D gene uncertain. CDR3 size: 14 residues. Trimming took 4 bases from V and 0 from J, leaving 12 bases between them. Germline V lookup: CDR1 SQVTM, CDR2 ANQGSEA. The CDR3 nucleotides are TGCAGCGTTGGTTCGCAGGAAGCTAACTATGGCTACACCTTC. The encoded protein is CSVGSQEANYGYTF.

The chain has TRBV5-1 and TRBJ2-5, with TRBD2 matching 14 bases. V gave up 4 bases and J gave up 2 bases; unmatched junction bases: 1. This CDR3 has 15 amino acids. Germline CDR1 and CDR2: SGHRS and YFSETQ. Written as DNA, the CDR3 is TGCGCCAGCAGCCGGACTAGCGGGGGGCAAGAGACCCAGTACTTC. It encodes CASSRTSGGQETQYF. Based on the CDR3 plus reference TRBV5-1 and TRBJ2-5, the full variable domain is KAGVTQTPRYLIKTRGQQVTLSCSPISGHRSVSWYQQTPGQGLQFLFEYFSETQRNKGNFPGRFSGRQFSNSRSEMNVSTLELGDSALYLCASSRTSGGQETQYFGPGTRLLVL.

There are a few counts of this clone. The chain combines TRBV5-1 with TRBJ1-1, with 9 bases fitting TRBD1. Germline-derived CDR1 and CDR2 are SGHRS and YFSETQ. This CDR3 is 15 amino acids long. V lost 6 bases, J lost 3 bases, and 9 bases stayed unmatched. CDR3 in amino acids: CASTTGGGEDTEAFF. The CDR3 nucleotides are TGCGCCAGCACCACAGGGGGCGGGGAAGACACTGAAGCTTTCTTT. The whole variable domain, remainder taken from reference TRBV5-1 and TRBJ1-1, is KAGVTQTPRYLIKTRGQQVTLSCSPISGHRSVSWYQQTPGQGLQFLFEYFSETQRNKGNFPGRFSGRQFSNSRSEMNVSTLELGDSALYLCASTTGGGEDTEAFFGQGTRLTVV.

The genes are TRBV19 and TRBJ1-1, with 7 nucleotides matching TRBD1. The junction had 10 bases not matched to a gene; V was cut back by 7 bases and J by 8 bases. The CDR3 covers 13 residues. From germline, CDR1 is LNHDA and CDR2 SQIVND (reference sequence). The CDR3 sequence is CASNPSTGPEAFF. In DNA, the CDR3 is TGTGCCAGTAATCCGTCGACAGGGCCGGAAGCTTTCTTT.